The T cell receptor beta chain under discussion was sequenced for a study of cytomegalovirus exposure and HLA in healthy donors. Study details: Roughly 180 million T cells yielded some 100 million unique TCR beta sequences, as an earlier analysis found.

Regarding this clone: The antigen is undetermined.

PCR primers comprised 60 Vbeta and 13 Jbeta primers. Using immunoSEQ multiplex PCR, the repertoire was profiled, and TCRdb retains in-frame clones only, with some absent. The table shows about 100,000 clones, with 79% occurring only once. Overall study results and limits: Three CMV-associated chains proved CMV antigen-specific in vitro. A later analysis by the authors found several of the most significant clusters apparently linked to common viral pathogens. Roughly even sequencing depth across donors was the assumption behind the presence/absence analyses.

The CDR3 has 14 residues. Trimming cost V 1 base and J 1 base, with 6 bases left between them. Germline CDR1 reads MNHEY; CDR2 reads SVGAGI. The sequenced sample consisted of PBMCs. This receptor was obtained from a female donor in good health and CMV-seropositive. The genes are TRBV6-5 and TRBJ2-3; no reliable D call. The CDR3 DNA reads TGTGCCAGCAGTTACTTGGCGGGCACAGATACGCAGTATTTT. The encoded protein is CASSYLAGTDTQYF.